The TCR beta chain described here comes from a study of blood T cell repertoires in COVID-19. Study background: Collection of acute and convalescent COVID-19 samples took place in the United States, Italy and Spain.

Per the original data handling: Amplification of reference gene primers was used by the study to estimate nucleated cell counts. Clones were sequenced by immunoSEQ multiplex PCR, and TCRdb holds only the in-frame ones, with some missing. From that table come the V and J calls and clone size; the DNA was used to work out D and trimming. The table records about 320,000 clones, around 84% of them present only once. The specimen sequenced was PBMCs or T cells enriched from blood (not recorded which). The TCR comes from a young woman who had been exposed to COVID-19.

The CDR3 DNA is TGTGCCAGCGTGGGACTAGCGGAAACCTACGAGCAGTACTTC. Encoded protein: CASVGLAETYEQYF. V is TRBV2 and J is TRBJ2-7; 11 bases agree with TRBD2. This CDR3 spans 14 amino acids. With V trimmed by 8 bases and J by 2 bases, 5 bases remained unmatched. The germline CDR1 and CDR2 sequences are SNHLY and FYNNEI.